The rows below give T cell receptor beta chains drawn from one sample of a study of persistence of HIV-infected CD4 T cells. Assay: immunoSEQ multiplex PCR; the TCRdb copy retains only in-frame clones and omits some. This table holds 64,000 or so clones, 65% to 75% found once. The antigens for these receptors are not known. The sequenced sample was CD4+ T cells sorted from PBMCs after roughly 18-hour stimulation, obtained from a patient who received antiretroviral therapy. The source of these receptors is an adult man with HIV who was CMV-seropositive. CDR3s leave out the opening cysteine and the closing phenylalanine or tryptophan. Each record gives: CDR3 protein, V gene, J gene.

ASSLRNTGELF,TRBV19,TRBJ2-2
ASSSRTLDYGYT,TRBV5-5,TRBJ1-2
ASSGDRPPYGYT,TRBV4-1,TRBJ1-2
ASSVYRGYGYT,TRBV9,TRBJ1-2
ASSLESNNQPQH,TRBV7-9,TRBJ1-5
ASSEGTDIGEQY,TRBV6-1,TRBJ2-7
ASRAGQGADEQY,TRBV10-2,TRBJ2-7
ASSKSTDTQY,TRBV10-1,TRBJ2-3
ASSRPSGAEAF,TRBV7-9,TRBJ1-1
ASSSYTGSPLH,TRBV5-1,TRBJ1-6
ATSRDQAAYEQY,TRBV15,TRBJ2-7
ASNDYNSPLH,TRBV19,TRBJ1-6
ATSRRGTGGNTGELF,TRBV15,TRBJ2-2
ASSSGLYTGELF,TRBV7-2,TRBJ2-2
SARVSREQY,TRBV20-1,TRBJ2-7
ASSPGQNRQPQH,TRBV18,TRBJ1-5
ASSLVGDRDGYT,TRBV5-5,TRBJ1-2
ASSPPGNYGYT,TRBV5-4,TRBJ1-2
ASSLGGQRGEKLF,TRBV7-8,TRBJ1-4
ASSHGTEPYGYT,TRBV7-2,TRBJ1-2
ASSPPGQGASHEKLF,TRBV18,TRBJ1-4
ASSISWTPVPNGYT,TRBV19,TRBJ1-2
ASSQESSYNEQF,TRBV5-1,TRBJ2-1
ASSNRARETQY,TRBV2,TRBJ2-5
ASSRGHPSAPLH,TRBV3-1/TRBV3-2,TRBJ1-6
ASTAGQGRIPSGNTIY,TRBV2,TRBJ1-3
ASSPPGPPGSEQF,TRBV19,TRBJ2-1
ASSLVGVDQPQH,TRBV7-9,TRBJ1-5
ASSSGAGYGYT,TRBV28,TRBJ1-2
ASSLGSGNIQY,TRBV7-6,TRBJ2-4
ASKSGSTNEKLF,TRBV2,TRBJ1-4
ASSTTSGSRAEAF,TRBV19,TRBJ1-1